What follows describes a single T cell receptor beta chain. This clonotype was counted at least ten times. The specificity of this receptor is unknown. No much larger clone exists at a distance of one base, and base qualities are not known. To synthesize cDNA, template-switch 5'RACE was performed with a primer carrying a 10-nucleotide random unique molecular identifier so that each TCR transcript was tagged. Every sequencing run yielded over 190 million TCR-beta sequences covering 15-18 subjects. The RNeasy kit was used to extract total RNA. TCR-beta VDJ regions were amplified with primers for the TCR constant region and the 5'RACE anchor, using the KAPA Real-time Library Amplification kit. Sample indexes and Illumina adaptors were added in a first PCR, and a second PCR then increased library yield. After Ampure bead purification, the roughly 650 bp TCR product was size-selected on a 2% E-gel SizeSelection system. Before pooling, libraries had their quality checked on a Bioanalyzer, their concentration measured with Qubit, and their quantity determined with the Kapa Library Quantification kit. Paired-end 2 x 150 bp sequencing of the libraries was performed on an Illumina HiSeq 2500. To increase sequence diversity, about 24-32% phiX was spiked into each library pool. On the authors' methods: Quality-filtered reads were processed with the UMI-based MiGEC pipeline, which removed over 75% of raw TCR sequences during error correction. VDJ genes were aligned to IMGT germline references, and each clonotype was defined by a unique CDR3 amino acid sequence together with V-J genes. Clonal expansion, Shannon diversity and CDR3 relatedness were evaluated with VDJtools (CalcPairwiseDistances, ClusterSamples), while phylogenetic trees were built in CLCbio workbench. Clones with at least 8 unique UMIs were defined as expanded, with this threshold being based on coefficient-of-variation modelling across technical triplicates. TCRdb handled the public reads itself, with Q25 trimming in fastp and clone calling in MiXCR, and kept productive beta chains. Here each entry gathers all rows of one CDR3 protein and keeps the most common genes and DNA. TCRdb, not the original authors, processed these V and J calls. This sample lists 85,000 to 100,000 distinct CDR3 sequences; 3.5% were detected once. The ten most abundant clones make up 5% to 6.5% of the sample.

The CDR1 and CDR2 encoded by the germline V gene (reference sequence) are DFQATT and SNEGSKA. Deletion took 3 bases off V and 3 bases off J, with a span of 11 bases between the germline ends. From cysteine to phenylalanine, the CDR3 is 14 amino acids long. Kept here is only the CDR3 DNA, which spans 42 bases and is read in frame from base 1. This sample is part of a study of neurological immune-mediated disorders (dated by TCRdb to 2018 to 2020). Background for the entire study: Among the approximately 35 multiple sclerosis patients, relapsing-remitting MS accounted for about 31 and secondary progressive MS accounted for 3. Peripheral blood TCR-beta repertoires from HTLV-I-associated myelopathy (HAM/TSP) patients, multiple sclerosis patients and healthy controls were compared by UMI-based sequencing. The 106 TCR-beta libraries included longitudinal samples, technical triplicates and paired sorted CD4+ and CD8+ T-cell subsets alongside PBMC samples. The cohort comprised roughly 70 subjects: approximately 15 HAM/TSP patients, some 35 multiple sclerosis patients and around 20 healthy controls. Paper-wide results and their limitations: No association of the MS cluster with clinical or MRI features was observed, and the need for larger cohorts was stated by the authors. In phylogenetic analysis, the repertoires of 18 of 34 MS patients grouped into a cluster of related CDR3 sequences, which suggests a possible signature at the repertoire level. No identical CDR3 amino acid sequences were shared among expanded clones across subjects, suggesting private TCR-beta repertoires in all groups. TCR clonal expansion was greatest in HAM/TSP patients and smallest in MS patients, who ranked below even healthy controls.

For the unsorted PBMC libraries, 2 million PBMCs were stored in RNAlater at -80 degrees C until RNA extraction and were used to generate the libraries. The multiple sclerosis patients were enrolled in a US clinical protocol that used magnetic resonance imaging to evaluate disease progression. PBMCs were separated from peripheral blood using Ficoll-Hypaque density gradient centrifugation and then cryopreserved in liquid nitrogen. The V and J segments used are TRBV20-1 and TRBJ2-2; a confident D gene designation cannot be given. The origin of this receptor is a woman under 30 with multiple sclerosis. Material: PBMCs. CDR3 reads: CSASGSPYTGELFF. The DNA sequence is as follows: TGCAGTGCTAGCGGGTCCCCCTACACCGGGGAGCTGTTTTTT.